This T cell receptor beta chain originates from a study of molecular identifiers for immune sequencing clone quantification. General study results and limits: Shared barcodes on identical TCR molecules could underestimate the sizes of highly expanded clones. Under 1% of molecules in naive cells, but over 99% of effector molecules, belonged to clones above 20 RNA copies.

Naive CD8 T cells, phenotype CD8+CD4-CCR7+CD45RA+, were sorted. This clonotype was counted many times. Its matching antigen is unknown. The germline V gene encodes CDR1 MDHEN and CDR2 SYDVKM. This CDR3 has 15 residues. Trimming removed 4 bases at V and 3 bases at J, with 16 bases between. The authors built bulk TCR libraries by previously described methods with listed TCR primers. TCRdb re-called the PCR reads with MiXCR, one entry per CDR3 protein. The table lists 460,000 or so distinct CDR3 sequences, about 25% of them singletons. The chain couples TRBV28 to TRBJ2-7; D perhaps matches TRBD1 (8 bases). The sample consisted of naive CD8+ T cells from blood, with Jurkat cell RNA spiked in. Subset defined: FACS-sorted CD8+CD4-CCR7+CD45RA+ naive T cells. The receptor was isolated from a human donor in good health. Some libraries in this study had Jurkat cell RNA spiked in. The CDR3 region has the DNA TGTGCCAGCAGTTCCCACAGGGGGGGAAGCTACGAGCAGTACTTC. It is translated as CASSSHRGGSYEQYF.